A single sample is the source of the 21 T cell receptor beta chains below, sequenced in a study of cytomegalovirus exposure and HLA in healthy donors. Clones were read by immunoSEQ multiplex PCR, and TCRdb kept only the in-frame ones, dropping some. The table has 260,000 or so clones, approximately 90% seen once. The sample was PBMCs. The source of these receptors is a woman aged 18 to 35 in good health and CMV-seronegative.

This chain uses TRBV29-1 with TRBJ2-3; a possible D gene is TRBD1 (5 bases). The CDR3 runs to 13 residues. The germline V and J ends were trimmed by 6 bases and 2 bases, with 12 bases remaining between them. Germline lookup yields CDR1 SQVTM and CDR2 ANQGSEA. CDR3 protein: CSVFQTATDTQYF. The CDR3 region has the DNA TGCAGCGTGTTTCAGACAGCCACAGATACGCAGTATTTT.

The V and J genes are TRBV5-1 and TRBJ2-7; maybe TRBD2 (5 bases). The CDR3 contains 13 residues. V was shortened by 3 bases and J by 1 base, with 8 bases between the two germline ends. From germline, CDR1 is SGHRS and CDR2 YFSETQ. The CDR3 loop is CASSWTGSYEQYF. Written as DNA, the CDR3 is TGCGCCAGCAGCTGGACGGGGTCCTACGAGCAGTACTTC.

V gene TRBV6-8 combines with J gene TRBJ1-3, with D possibly TRBD1 on 5 matching bases. The CDR3 spans 18 residues. V lost 1 base and J lost 4, with 20 bases in between. Germline CDR1 and CDR2: MNHGY and SAAAGT. CDR3 DNA: TGTGCCAGCAGTTACTTCCCGGGGGTCTATCCCATCGGAAACACCATATATTTT. Amino acids: CASSYFPGVYPIGNTIYF.

This clone is a singleton in its sample. The rearrangement joins TRBV5-6 to TRBJ1-1; D uncertain. Germline CDR1 and CDR2: SGHDT and YYEEEE. Trimming removed 4 bases from V and 4 bases from J, with 5 bases in between. The CDR3 sequence is 11 residues long. CDR3 amino acids: CASSRGTEAFF. CDR3 sequence (DNA): TGTGCCAGCAGCCGGGGCACTGAAGCTTTCTTT.

V gene TRBV11-2 combines with J gene TRBJ2-3; 11 positions agree with TRBD2. This CDR3 spans 16 amino acids. Germline loops: CDR1 SGHAT, CDR2 FQNNGV. The V segment lost 4 bases and the J segment 3 bases; nucleotides outside the gene matches: 6. The CDR3 nucleotides read TGTGCCAGCAGCTCTCTTAGCGGGAGGGGGACAGATACGCAGTATTTT. This sequence encodes CASSSLSGRGTDTQYF. The whole variable domain, remainder taken from reference TRBV11-2 and TRBJ2-3, is EAGVAQSPRYKIIEKRQSVAFWCNPISGHATLYWYQQILGQGPKLLIQFQNNGVVDDSQLPKDRFSAERLKGVDSTLKIQPAKLEDSAVYLCASSSLSGRGTDTQYFGPGTRLTVL.

This clone was seen a single time. The chain links TRBV4-2 to TRBJ2-7; TRBD2 aligns across 9 bases. The V segment lost 1 base and the J segment 0 bases; nucleotides outside the gene matches: 4. The CDR3 contains 16 residues. From germline, CDR1 is LGHNA and CDR2 YNFKEQ. As DNA, the CDR3 is TGTGCCAGCAGCCAAGGGGGTAGCGGGAGCTCCTACGAGCAGTACTTC. Its protein is CASSQGGSGSSYEQYF.

The rearrangement links TRBV6-5 to TRBJ1-5, with 8 bases matching TRBD1. The germline V gene encodes CDR1 MNHEY and CDR2 SVGAGI. V dropped 6 bases and J dropped 1; count of bases not matched to a gene: 5. The CDR3 contains 15 residues. DNA of the CDR3: TGTGCCAGCAGCGGACAGGGTGGCAGCAATCAGCCCCAGCATTTT. Residues: CASSGQGGSNQPQHF.

This clone appeared a few times. This sequence joins TRBV6-1 and TRBJ1-2, with D perhaps matching TRBD1 (5 bases). The V end lost 5 bases, the J end lost 2 bases, and 9 bases lay between the germline ends. The CDR3 runs to 13 residues. CDR1 and CDR2 from the germline V gene are MNHNS and SASEGT. This chain's CDR3 is CASSQPGNYGYTF. In nucleotides, the CDR3 is TGTGCCAGCAGTCAACCAGGGAACTATGGCTACACCTTC.

The chain links TRBV5-1 to TRBJ1-1, with TRBD1 identical over 9 bases. After removal of 0 bases from V and 3 bases from J, the junction contained 9 bases not matched to a gene. Germline CDR1 SGHRS, CDR2 YFSETQ. This CDR3 region has 17 residues. The CDR3 DNA sequence: TGCGCCAGCAGCTTGGTAGGGACAGGGATTCGGGACACTGAAGCTTTCTTT. Translated: CASSLVGTGIRDTEAFF.

The chain has TRBV2 and TRBJ1-1, with D perhaps TRBD1 (6 bases). V was pared by 8 bases and J by 1 base, with 14 bases between. Germline lookup yields CDR1 SNHLY and CDR2 FYNNEI. This CDR3 is 14 amino acids long. Here the CDR3 reads CASGRGGANTEAFF. The DNA for the CDR3 is TGTGCCAGCGGGCGAGGGGGGGCGAACACTGAAGCTTTCTTT.

The rearrangement joins TRBV5-1 to TRBJ1-2; 9 bases match TRBD1. The CDR3 has 16 residues. Germline V lookup: CDR1 SGHRS, CDR2 YFSETQ. Trimming removed 0 bases from V and 8 bases from J; junction bases left unmatched: 11. The CDR3 DNA reads TGCGCCAGCAGCTTGGCTGGGGGGACAGGGAAGCAAGGCTACACCTTC. It specifies CASSLAGGTGKQGYTF.

The chain uses TRBV27 and TRBJ2-5; the D gene is possibly TRBD2 (5 bases). V shed 9 bases and J shed 9 bases, with 8 bases lying between them. Germline-derived CDR1 and CDR2 are MNHEY and SMNVEV (reference sequence). This CDR3 has 9 amino acids. The CDR3 region has the DNA TGTGCCAGGCCCGGGGCCCAGTACTTC. It yields the protein CARPGAQYF.

The CDR3 here is CASSPDRGAELFF. CDR3 DNA: TGTGCCAGCAGCCCCGACAGGGGGGCGGAGCTGTTTTTT. The V gene is TRBV9, the J gene TRBJ2-2; 9 nucleotides align to TRBD1. Per the germline V gene, CDR1 is SGDLS and CDR2 is YYNGEE. J gave up 10 bases and V 4 bases, and 5 bases lay outside the gene matches. The CDR3 totals 13 residues.

V and J are TRBV29-1 and TRBJ2-7, with D possibly TRBD2 on 6 matching bases. Deletions cut 2 bases from V and 7 bases from J, with 15 bases between. CDR1 SQVTM and CDR2 ANQGSEA come from the germline V gene. The CDR3 sequence is 13 residues long. The CDR3 DNA is TGCAGCGTTGAACATGGCGGGATGAGTGAGCAGTACTTC. It specifies CSVEHGGMSEQYF.

The rearrangement joins TRBV11-3 to TRBJ2-3, with 11 bases lining up with TRBD1. The CDR3 is 14 residues long. Germline-derived CDR1 and CDR2 are SGHNT and YENEEA. Trimming removed 4 bases from V and 6 bases from J; junction bases left unmatched: 3. CDR3 in amino acids: CASSSGTGGDTQYF. The CDR3 DNA sequence: TGTGCCAGCAGCTCCGGGACAGGGGGTGATACGCAGTATTTT.

The chain recombines TRBV5-1 with TRBJ2-5; D unclear. This CDR3 has 11 amino acids. The germline V and J ends were trimmed by 7 bases and 5 bases, with 9 bases remaining between them. Germline-derived CDR1 and CDR2 are SGHRS and YFSETQ. The CDR3 sequence: CASSTEETQYF. The DNA of the CDR3 is TGCGCCAGCTCAACTGAGGAGACCCAGTACTTC.

This clone was observed once. The chain employs TRBV9 and TRBJ2-7, with 8 bases fitting TRBD2. The CDR3 sequence is 14 residues long. The J segment lost 6 bases and the V segment lost 1 base, leaving 6 bases of the junction unmatched. Germline lookup yields CDR1 SGDLS and CDR2 YYNGEE. CDR3: CASSVSSGSPEQYF. The CDR3, as DNA: TGTGCCAGCAGCGTATCAAGCGGGAGTCCCGAGCAGTACTTC. Complete variable domain (other parts from reference TRBV9 and TRBJ2-7): DSGVTQTPKHLITATGQRVTLRCSPRSGDLSVYWYQQSLDQGLQFLIQYYNGEERAKGNILERFSAQQFPDLHSELNLSSLELGDSALYFCASSVSSGSPEQYFGPGTRLTVT.

The chain joins TRBV5-1 to TRBJ1-2, with TRBD1 identical over 7 bases. The CDR3 is 12 residues long. With V trimmed by 2 bases and J by 10 bases, 5 bases remained unmatched. Germline CDR1 and CDR2: SGHRS and YFSETQ. The CDR3 is CASSFRDRAYTF. The CDR3 DNA follows: TGCGCCAGCAGCTTCCGGGACAGAGCCTACACCTTC.

This chain uses TRBV7-6 with TRBJ2-2; D may be TRBD1 (5 bases). The germline V gene encodes CDR1 SGHVS and CDR2 FNYEAQ. The ends were cut back, 5 bases at V and 0 bases at J, with 10 bases in the middle. The CDR3 sequence is 15 residues long. Here the CDR3 DNA reads TGTGCCAGCAGCACAGGACGGGCGAACACCGGGGAGCTGTTTTTT. Amino acids: CASSTGRANTGELFF.

This clone is a singleton in its sample. V usage is TRBV29-1 and J usage is TRBJ2-5; maybe TRBD2 (6 bases). Trimming pared 6 bases from V and 5 bases from J, leaving 16 bases between. This CDR3 has 13 amino acids. Per germline, CDR1 SQVTM and CDR2 ANQGSEA. Here the CDR3 reads CSVGGPRSETQYF. The CDR3 DNA reads TGCAGCGTAGGAGGGCCTCGATCGGAGACCCAGTACTTC.

This chain connects TRBV9 to TRBJ2-7, with unresolved D. The CDR3 is 14 residues long. Trimming took off 6 bases at V and 2 bases at J, with 15 bases between the two ends. CDR1 is SGDLS and CDR2 is YYNGEE in the germline V gene. The CDR3 coding sequence is TGTGCCAGCACCTCCCCAGCGAGCCCCTACGAGCAGTACTTC. This encodes CASTSPASPYEQYF.